Listed below are T cell receptor beta chains from one sample, sequenced in a study of vaccination and CD4 T cells after COVID-19. TCRdb fed the PCR reads into MiXCR, producing one record per CDR3 protein. The sample holds 22,000 or so distinct CDR3 sequences, 45% to 65% seen once. Their antigen targets remain unknown. Material for sequencing was CD4+ T cells from blood, cultured in vitro. These receptors all come from a human donor who had recovered from COVID-19. The CDR3 runs from the conserved cysteine through the conserved F or W.

j_gene,v_gene,CDR3aa
TRBJ1-2,TRBV30,CACNPGGSDGYTF
TRBJ1-2,TRBV10-2,CASLQALTGGYTF
TRBJ2-2,TRBV6-4,CASSLLADQTGELFF
TRBJ2-7,TRBV20-1,CSARGGGYPYEQYF
TRBJ1-2,TRBV21-1,CASSKRGTRAYIHGYTF
TRBJ2-1,TRBV2,CASSLDSEQFF
TRBJ2-1,TRBV6-2/TRBV6-3,CASRSGRAPDNEQFF
TRBJ1-6,TRBV6-2/TRBV6-3,CASSYTDNRDSPLHF
TRBJ2-1,TRBV12-3/TRBV12-4,CASSPSVGGPKNEQFF
TRBJ2-3,TRBV30,CAWSVLDTQYF
TRBJ2-7,TRBV15,CATSRGSTPYEQYF
TRBJ1-4,TRBV7-9,CASSLGASPGREKLFF
TRBJ1-1,TRBV20-1,CSARATGTPGPPEAFF
TRBJ2-3,TRBV7-9,CASSPKRRVTDTQYF
TRBJ1-5,TRBV19,CASIGGPDYSNQPQHF
TRBJ1-5,TRBV18,CASSATGNLQPQHF
TRBJ1-2,TRBV5-1,CASSLGPPTGRANYGYTF
TRBJ1-6,TRBV12-3/TRBV12-4,CASGVRSEANSPLHF
TRBJ1-6,TRBV20-1,CSARALGTGYNSPLHF
TRBJ1-6,TRBV5-4,CASGDRGREDSPLHF
TRBJ1-1,TRBV7-2,CASSKDTEAFF
TRBJ1-6,TRBV19,CASSISGSDSPLHF
TRBJ2-5,TRBV20-1,CSARAPGLAEETQYF